The 26 T cell receptor beta chains below were found in one sample sequenced in a study of memory CD4+ T cells and cytomegalovirus serostatus. Generated by immunoSEQ multiplex PCR, the TCRdb table keeps only in-frame clones and is missing some. The sample contains 75,000 to 90,000 clones, about 85% of which appear only once. The sort gate was single viable CD3+CD4+CD8-CD45RO+ cells for memory CD4+ T cells. Sequencing was performed on memory CD4+ T cells from blood. The receptors derive from an adult in good health and CMV-seronegative.

The chain uses TRBV7-9 and TRBJ2-6, with D unclear. Germline V gives CDR1 SEHNR, CDR2 FQNEAQ (reference sequence). V was shortened by 6 bases and J by 0 bases, with 6 bases between the two germline ends. The CDR3 totals 14 residues. The CDR3 bases are TGTGCCAGCAGGATCGGCTCTGGGGCCAACGTCCTGACTTTC. The encoded protein is CASRIGSGANVLTF.

The chain is built from TRBV7-2 and TRBJ2-1, with TRBD2 identical over 11 bases. The CDR3 is 18 amino acids. Germline CDR1 reads SGHTA; CDR2 reads FQGNSA. V shed 2 bases and J 0 bases; nucleotides not matched to a gene: 6. CDR3 in amino acids: CASSLFASGGSSYNEQFF. CDR3 in DNA: TGTGCCAGCAGCTTATTCGCTAGCGGGGGGAGCTCCTACAATGAGCAGTTCTTC.

The CDR3 nucleotides are TGTGCCAGCAGCTCTCGACAGGCCGGGGAGCTGTTTTTT. It specifies CASSSRQAGELFF. The V and J genes are TRBV7-2 and TRBJ2-2; perhaps TRBD1 as D (6 bases). The CDR3 consists of 13 residues. Trimming pared 4 bases from V and 6 bases from J, leaving 9 bases between. Germline lookup yields CDR1 SGHTA and CDR2 FQGNSA.

The V and J genes are TRBV28 and TRBJ1-1, with unresolved D. Trimming removed 7 bases at V and 2 bases at J, with 11 bases between. Germline values: CDR1 MDHEN, CDR2 SYDVKM. This CDR3 has 13 amino acids. The CDR3 nucleotides read TGTGCCAGCAATCCTTCCGATAACACTGAAGCTTTCTTT. Residues: CASNPSDNTEAFF.

The genes are TRBV6-5 and TRBJ1-2; 11 bases agree with TRBD1. The CDR3 has 15 residues. J gave up 8 bases and V 6 bases, and 11 bases lay outside the gene matches. The germline V gene has CDR1 MNHEY and CDR2 SVGAGI. The CDR3 here is CASSRRTGGAEGYTF. The CDR3 DNA is TGTGCCAGCAGCCGACGGACAGGGGGCGCAGAAGGCTACACCTTC.

This chain connects TRBV5-6 to TRBJ1-4; weak D call: TRBD1 (5 bases). CDR1 is SGHDT, CDR2 YYEEEE, per germline. This CDR3 has 15 amino acids. V was cut by 5 bases and J by 7 bases, with 18 bases left in between. The CDR3 loop reads CASSHRDPLGEKLFF. As DNA, the CDR3 is TGTGCCAGCAGTCATAGGGACCCATTGGGTGAAAAACTGTTTTTT. The full variable domain, in which reference TRBV5-6 and TRBJ1-4 provide the parts outside the CDR3, is DAGVTQSPTHLIKTRGQQVTLRCSPKSGHDTVSWYQQALGQGPQFIFQYYEEEERQRGNFPDRFSGHQFPNYSSELNVNALLLGDSALYLCASSHRDPLGEKLFFGSGTQLSVL.

The rearrangement joins TRBV2 to TRBJ2-2, with 7 bases lining up with TRBD1. The CDR3 is 14 amino acids. The junction had 3 bases not matched to a gene; V was cut back by 4 bases and J by 4 bases. The germline V gene encodes CDR1 SNHLY and CDR2 FYNNEI. The CDR3, as DNA: TGTGCCAGCAGTGGACAGGGACCCACCGGGGAGCTGTTTTTT. Its translation: CASSGQGPTGELFF.

The gene calls are TRBV6-6 and TRBJ1-2; no clear D. This CDR3 comprises 13 residues. CDR1 is MNHNY, CDR2 SVGAGI, per germline (reference sequence). V lost 2 bases and J 3 bases, leaving 7 bases between the germline ends. The CDR3 nucleotides read TGTGCCAGCAGTTACAGCCAGGACTATGGCTACACCTTC. This sequence encodes CASSYSQDYGYTF.

The chain joins TRBV6-5 to TRBJ1-2; TRBD1 is a possible D gene (5 bases). The CDR3 extends over 16 amino acids. V shed 2 bases and J shed 8 bases, with 21 bases lying between them. In germline, CDR1 is MNHEY, CDR2 SVGAGI. The CDR3 DNA reads as TGTGCCAGCAGTTACGACGGGGCAGGGTCCCTTAGGGGCTACACCTTC. Translation: CASSYDGAGSLRGYTF.

The chain employs TRBV7-3 and TRBJ2-2, with D possibly TRBD1 on 6 matching bases. V was pared by 1 base and J by 7 bases, with 16 bases between. This CDR3 spans 16 amino acids. CDR1 is SGHTA, CDR2 FQGTGA, per germline. The CDR3 DNA sequence: TGTGCCAGCAGCTTAAGTAACAGGGTTTGGCACGGGGAGCTGTTTTTT. Its protein is CASSLSNRVWHGELFF.

This chain joins TRBV7-2 and TRBJ1-2; 8 nucleotides line up with TRBD1. Losses at the gene ends were 5 bases for V and 5 bases for J; bases not matched to a gene: 10. CDR3 size: 15 residues. Germline V gene lookup returns CDR1 SGHTA and CDR2 FQGNSA. In nucleotides, the CDR3 is TGTGCCAGCAGCCCGAGGGTGGGACAGGTTTATGGCTACACCTTC. It translates to CASSPRVGQVYGYTF.

CDR3 loop: CASSQDRNRGPEAFF. The CDR3 nucleotides read TGCGCCAGCAGCCAAGATCGGAACAGGGGGCCTGAAGCTTTCTTT. The chain is built from TRBV4-1 and TRBJ1-1; 9 positions agree with TRBD1. The V gene's germline CDR1 is MGHRA and CDR2 YSYEKL. This CDR3 has 15 amino acids. The V and J ends lost 0 bases and 6 bases, in that order; junction bases with no gene match: 5.

This chain joins TRBV30 and TRBJ1-5; TRBD1 might be the D (5 bases). The length of the CDR3 is 15 residues. Germline V gene lookup returns CDR1 GTSNPN and CDR2 SVGIG (reference sequence). V dropped 1 base and J dropped 1 base, with 11 bases sitting between them. The CDR3 coding sequence is TGTGCCTGGAGTGACCATCGGGGCAGCAATCAGCCCCAGCATTTT. It translates to CAWSDHRGSNQPQHF.

V gene TRBV28 combines with J gene TRBJ2-3; the match to TRBD2 covers 9 bases. V shed 3 bases and J 2 bases; nucleotides not matched to a gene: 6. In germline, CDR1 is MDHEN, CDR2 SYDVKM. The CDR3 extends over 16 amino acids. The chain's CDR3 is CASSLASGGNTDTQYF. The CDR3 region has the DNA TGTGCCAGCAGTTTGGCCAGCGGGGGGAACACAGATACGCAGTATTTT.

This clone was counted a few times. The rearrangement links TRBV7-3 to TRBJ2-5, with D hard to call. The CDR3 totals 13 residues. The V and J ends lost 2 bases and 0 bases respectively, with 4 bases between them. From germline, CDR1 is SGHTA and CDR2 FQGTGA. The CDR3 sequence is CASSLGYQETQYF. CDR3 nucleotides: TGTGCCAGCAGCTTAGGGTACCAAGAGACCCAGTACTTC.

This chain joins TRBV10-3 and TRBJ1-6, with D perhaps TRBD1 (5 bases). There are 12 residues in the CDR3. Germline assignment: CDR1 ENHRY and CDR2 SYGVKD. V was pared by 6 bases and J by 6 bases, with 6 bases between. CDR3 in amino acids: CAIRGLNSPLHF. CDR3 nucleotide sequence: TGTGCCATCAGGGGGCTTAATTCACCCCTCCACTTT.

The chain uses TRBV19 and TRBJ2-1; 8 positions agree with TRBD1. J was trimmed by 4 bases and V by 5 bases; bases with no gene match: 1. Germline values: CDR1 LNHDA, CDR2 SQIVND (reference sequence). The CDR3 is 13 residues long. CDR3 nucleotide sequence: TGTGCCAGTAGTGGACAGGGATACAATGAGCAGTTCTTC. It specifies CASSGQGYNEQFF.

This chain connects TRBV4-1 to TRBJ1-2, with TRBD1 as a possible D gene (5 bases). CDR3 length: 16 residues. The V gene lost 4 bases and the J gene lost 0 bases, with 15 bases spanning the gap. Germline CDR1 reads MGHRA; CDR2 reads YSYEKL. The CDR3 nucleotides are TGCGCCAGCAGCCCTGGACAAGCTAACCCTAACTATGGCTACACCTTC. Translation gives CASSPGQANPNYGYTF.

The chain uses TRBV5-1 and TRBJ2-3; TRBD1 matches at 12 bases. CDR3 size: 16 residues. After removal of 4 bases from V and 5 bases from J, the junction contained 8 bases not matched to a gene. Per germline, CDR1 SGHRS and CDR2 YFSETQ. The CDR3 DNA reads TGCGCCAGCAGCCTCGGGACAGGGGGCTCTGGAGATACGCAGTATTTT. Its protein product is CASSLGTGGSGDTQYF.

To note about this clone: This same CDR3 is encoded by further DNA sequences in the sample. The V and J genes are TRBV7-9 and TRBJ1-6, with D tentatively TRBD1 (6 bases). Germline CDR1 is SEHNR and CDR2 is FQNEAQ (reference sequence). V gave up 1 base and J gave up 8 bases, with 9 bases separating them. This CDR3 is built from 14 residues. CDR3 coding DNA: TGTGCCAGCAGCTTAGGGCAGGGGCATTCACCCCTCCACTTT. Protein product: CASSLGQGHSPLHF. Full variable domain (outside the CDR3, taken from reference TRBV7-9 and TRBJ1-6): DTGVSQNPRHKITKRGQNVTFRCDPISEHNRLYWYRQTLGQGPEFLTYFQNEAQLEKSRLLSDRFSAERPKGSFSTLEIQRTEQGDSAMYLCASSLGQGHSPLHFGNGTRLTVT.

The chain couples TRBV6-6 to TRBJ1-1; 7 bases map to TRBD1. The CDR3 is 12 residues long. V dropped 6 bases and J dropped 7; count of bases not matched to a gene: 5. The germline gives CDR1 MNHNY, CDR2 SVGAGI (reference sequence). CDR3 residues: CASRNTGVEAFF. As DNA, the CDR3 is TGTGCCAGCAGAAACACAGGGGTTGAAGCTTTCTTT.

The rearrangement joins TRBV9 to TRBJ1-3; D unresolved. Trimming left V 3 bases short and J 0 bases short, with 13 bases between. Germline V gene sequence: CDR1 SGDLS, CDR2 YYNGEE. This CDR3 is 16 amino acids long. The DNA for the CDR3 is TGTGCCAGCAGCGGAACCTCGGGGAACTCTGGAAACACCATATATTTT. Protein sequence: CASSGTSGNSGNTIYF.

The chain carries TRBV6-6 and TRBJ1-2, with D perhaps matching TRBD1 (6 bases). Trimming stripped 0 bases from V and 9 bases from J, with 20 bases between. This CDR3 is 16 amino acids long. Germline assignment: CDR1 MNHNY and CDR2 SVGAGI (reference sequence). In DNA, the CDR3 is TGTGCCAGCAGTTACTCCCCGACAGGTCCTTCTGGTCGCTACACCTTC. Protein sequence: CASSYSPTGPSGRYTF.

A single count supports this clone. The rearrangement uses TRBV6-6 and TRBJ2-1; TRBD1 is a possible D gene (6 bases). Trimming removed 7 bases at V and 1 base at J, with 14 bases between. CDR3 length equals 15 residues. Germline lookup yields CDR1 MNHNY and CDR2 SVGAGI (reference sequence). The CDR3 DNA is TGTGCCAGCACTAACCGCAGGGGATCCTACAATGAGCAGTTCTTC. Amino acids: CASTNRRGSYNEQFF.

This clone was picked up many times. The chain recombines TRBV30 with TRBJ1-1; D may be TRBD1 (6 bases). Trimming shortened V by 0 bases and J by 7 bases, and 12 bases separated the two germline ends. The germline gives CDR1 GTSNPN, CDR2 SVGIG (reference sequence). The CDR3 has 13 residues. The CDR3 DNA reads TGTGCCTGGAGTGTTCAGGGGATGGGTGAAGCTTTCTTT. This sequence encodes CAWSVQGMGEAFF.

This rearrangement joins TRBV5-1 to TRBJ2-5; D not certain. The V gene's germline CDR1 is SGHRS and CDR2 YFSETQ. This CDR3 comprises 14 residues. V lost 1 base and J lost 7, with 14 bases in between. The CDR3 DNA reads as TGCGCCAGCAGCTTGACTATCGATCTTGGGACCCAGTACTTC. Translated, it gives CASSLTIDLGTQYF.